Included here is one TCR beta chain sequence, with context. The data were obtained in a study of blood T cells in healthy people across ages. The germline V gene encodes CDR1 SGHVS and CDR2 FNYEAQ. V was pared by 5 bases and J by 5 bases, with 18 bases between. The CDR3 is 15 residues long. A sample-barcoded 5' primer and a J-beta primer mix were used in a second PCR of about 7 to 12 cycles. TCRdb recomputed calls from the 5' RACE reads with MiXCR, one row per CDR3 protein. The sample has about 1.5 million distinct CDR3 sequences; roughly 43% are singletons. The TCR was taken from a woman younger than 30 in good health. The sequenced sample was blood. This chain links TRBV7-6 with TRBJ2-5, with TRBD1 as a possible D gene (5 bases). The chain's CDR3 is CASSTTGVSRETQYF. The CDR3 DNA sequence: TGTGCCAGCAGCACTACAGGCGTATCTCGGGAGACCCAGTACTTC. The full variable domain, rest sourced from reference TRBV7-6 and TRBJ2-5, is GAGVSQSPRYKVTKRGQDVALRCDPISGHVSLYWYRQALGQGPEFLTYFNYEAQQDKSGLPNDRFSAERPEGSISTLTIQRTEQRDSAMYRCASSTTGVSRETQYFGPGTRLLVL.